This T cell receptor beta chain emerged from a study of CD8+CD57+ T cells in acquired aplastic anemia. Study-wide findings and caveats: Patients and controls turned out to have 25 to 35 CD8+ CDR3 sequences in common.

About this clonotype itself: As yet, its antigen is unknown.

The use of genomic DNA as template underpinned the TCR beta VDJ and CDR3 profiling. One entry per CDR3 protein results from TCRdb running MiXCR on the reads. The sample has 300,000 or so distinct CDR3 sequences, 45% to 65% seen once. The V end lost 10 bases, the J end lost 5 bases, and 20 bases lay between the germline ends. This CDR3 has 14 amino acids. Germline CDR1 reads SNHLY; CDR2 reads FYNNEI. This chain uses TRBV2 with TRBJ1-1; a weak D match, TRBD1 (6 bases). The sequence came from a human donor with severe aplastic anemia or a healthy control (not recorded which). The specimen sequenced was sorted CD4+, CD8+, or CD8+CD57+ T cells (not recorded which) from PBMCs. The CDR3 DNA is TGTGCCACCTTCCCACTAATAGGGGGAACTGAAGCTTTCTTT. Translating gives CATFPLIGGTEAFF.